The rows below give T cell receptor beta chains drawn from one sample of a study of blood T cell repertoires in COVID-19. The method was immunoSEQ multiplex PCR; TCRdb's version includes in-frame clones alone and lacks a portion of them. This sample has around 350,000 clones, with around nine tenths found just once. The sequencing input was peripheral blood. The receptors were gathered from a human donor in a cohort sampled during active COVID-19. The conserved cysteine and the conserved F or W are not part of the CDR3 here. The D gene is left open where the match is weak. Rows give clone size only sometimes, using once, few, many, or a class for an expanded clone.

V gene,D gene,clone size,CDR3 protein
TRBV5-1,NA,NA,ASTEEVVGAQETQY
TRBV6-5,NA,NA,ASSPHGGQPQH
TRBV27,TRBD1,NA,ASSPGQVPYEQY
TRBV19,NA,NA,ASSKGRGVQAGANVLT
TRBV4-1,TRBD1,NA,ASSQQGQGGSPLH
TRBV6-4,TRBD2,few,ASSDSSGSDTDTQY
TRBV24-1,TRBD2,NA,ATSDLAGGPDLVPYEQY
TRBV4-1,NA,NA,ASSQHERVPYYNSPLH
TRBV5-1,TRBD1,NA,ASSLTGDSNQPQH
TRBV28,NA,NA,ASSLSPYNEQF
TRBV25-1,NA,once,ASSETAGEQF
TRBV7-9,TRBD1,NA,ASSSSGTEEETQY
TRBV3-1/TRBV3-2,TRBD1,many,ASSRDRVGFGYGYT
TRBV5-6,NA,NA,ASSLASYEQY
TRBV28,TRBD2,NA,ASSSYRLAGRYEQY
TRBV2,TRBD2,NA,ASLAGAGNEQF
TRBV19,NA,NA,ASSGARFNEKLF
TRBV4-2,TRBD1,NA,ASSPDTGTEPNTEAF
TRBV27,TRBD1,NA,ASSPLTGTAYGYT
TRBV6-5,NA,NA,ASSYSAEGGHEQF
TRBV5-6,NA,NA,ASRFREGSTEAF
TRBV3-1/TRBV3-2,NA,NA,ASTGLRGFNEQF
TRBV2,NA,NA,ASSGGRVGNQPQH
TRBV6-6,TRBD1,NA,ASSQRQGAHEQY
TRBV2,TRBD2,NA,ASNRLAGATYEQY
TRBV11-2,NA,NA,ASSIARLSAKNIQY
TRBV28,TRBD1,once,ASSLQAGQGSGYT
TRBV6-1,NA,NA,ASSEVTGPNTEAF
TRBV19,NA,NA,ASSQGLGNTIY
TRBV19,TRBD1,NA,ASRGQMNTEAF
TRBV6-6,NA,NA,ASRVFEGGNEQF
TRBV11-2,NA,NA,ASSHGQSYEQY
TRBV9,TRBD2,NA,ASSVVSGRELYEQY
TRBV11-3,NA,NA,ASSLASGYEQY
TRBV5-6,NA,NA,ASSSRQDYGYT
TRBV27,TRBD1,NA,ASSSPGRGRGNTQY
TRBV19,TRBD1,NA,ASSMADREGNIQY
TRBV19,TRBD2,NA,ASSISLAGVVYNEQF
TRBV3-1/TRBV3-2,TRBD2,NA,ASSRGGSYNEQF
TRBV5-1,NA,NA,ASSPRGSSNYGYT
TRBV4-1,NA,NA,ASSQGDYSNQPQH
TRBV12-3/TRBV12-4,NA,NA,ASSFLLRDGYT
TRBV28,TRBD1,NA,ASSPPRQGTNQPQH
TRBV5-5,NA,NA,ASSHRGGPTYEQY
TRBV6-6,TRBD1,NA,ASSYSDRGTEAF
TRBV5-8,NA,NA,ASSLAHNRVSGNTIY
TRBV18,TRBD1,NA,ASSPWGTGEGEQY
TRBV5-6,TRBD1,NA,ASSLQGAHTEAF
TRBV19,TRBD1,NA,ASTTSGTGGGDTIY
TRBV30,NA,NA,AWREPRDGNREPEAF
TRBV28,NA,NA,ASTPRRPGEETQY
TRBV5-6,TRBD1,few,ASSRDRGRFEAF
TRBV2,TRBD2,NA,ASSAGLAGEEY
TRBV19,NA,NA,ASSLSGADTQY
TRBV7-9,NA,NA,ASSLDSPHAY
TRBV28,NA,NA,ASSSRYGQGDTQY
TRBV7-3,NA,NA,ASSPRLGDTGELF